These T cell receptor beta chains were read from a single sample in a study of blood T cell repertoires in COVID-19. This table comes from immunoSEQ multiplex PCR, and its TCRdb copy is limited to in-frame clones, with some not included. This sample has 45,000 to 50,000 clones, with approximately 86% found just once. The sample was peripheral blood. Receptors were obtained from an elderly man in a cohort sampled during active COVID-19. Both conserved end residues are part of each CDR3. Each record gives: V gene, clone size, CDR3 protein. Size values are once, few and many counts, or a class for expanded clones, and some rows have none.

>TRBV5-1|-
CASSLGTGGGNQPQHF
>TRBV5-8|-
CASTRQGYYEQYF
>TRBV5-1|few
CASSLQAFNYGYTF
>TRBV18|-
CASSPRQMNTEAFF
>TRBV10-2|-
CASGRLAYEQYF
>TRBV28|-
CASSLTRQGDSPLHF
>TRBV6-4|-
CASREIAGGTQYF
>TRBV3-1/TRBV3-2|-
CASSQRLAGATGELFF
>TRBV29-1|-
CSVCSSLMNTEAFF
>TRBV28|-
CASVSTGHYGYTF
>TRBV7-6|-
CASSLGDRTLREQYF
>TRBV13|-
CASSLGSLAKNIQYF
>TRBV24-1|-
CATSDPDTGNEQYF
>TRBV18|-
CASSLDRGNTEAFF
>TRBV5-6|-
CASSLMWASGANVLTF
>TRBV11-2|-
CASSLRKQGVTQYF
>TRBV5-1|-
CASSFSADTQYF
>TRBV11-2|once
CASSFGTLNTEAFF
>TRBV7-2|-
CASSSSSGTFYGYTF
>TRBV7-3|-
CASSSAQGNSDTQYF
>TRBV30|-
CAWSLLAGGLDTQYF
>TRBV7-2|-
CASSLVSNQPQHF
>TRBV28|-
CASSSLWREKLFF
>TRBV4-1|few
CASSQGLERNIQYF
>TRBV6-2/TRBV6-3|-
CASSYSGGRRSSYNEQFF
>TRBV11-2|-
CASSSTESVYF
>TRBV7-9|-
CASTTEGANQPQHF
>TRBV9|medium-sized
CASSSGLAGQETQYF
>TRBV13|-
CASSLDRYTEAFF
>TRBV6-5|-
CASSWDRNSGTQYF
>TRBV5-4|-
CASSLDRGQETQYF
>TRBV6-5|once
CAGTPEINTEAFF
>TRBV5-1|-
CASSFTQRVETQYF
>TRBV7-9|-
CASFQGTEAFF
>TRBV7-9|-
CASSLTGRVTGELFF
>TRBV9|-
CASSVASGKTYEQYF
>TRBV4-1|-
CASSKGPQTGGRDGYTF
>TRBV29-1|-
CSVDGRTAQEYNEQFF
>TRBV19|-
CASRRGADNEKLFF
>TRBV5-1|-
CASSPTGSSGNTIYF
>TRBV15|-
CATSRTGDQPQHF
>TRBV2|-
CASSLTQGSDTEAFF
>TRBV19|-
CASSIRRDSGANVLTF
>TRBV11-2|-
CASSLSIADANTGELFF
>TRBV7-2|once
CASSPQSGGFNYGYTF
>TRBV6-5|-
CASTGQGRAYEQYF
>TRBV18|-
CASSPRSGGDHYGYTF
>TRBV5-5|-
CASGPGLAGAYEQFF
>TRBV30|-
CAWKRHPRDSPLHF
>TRBV30|-
CAWRNRGSGSPLHF
>TRBV18|-
CASSPGLASYEQYF
>TRBV7-9|-
CASSLVTSGETQYF
>TRBV5-8|-
CASSTRTSGTGANVLTF
>TRBV7-9|-
CASSLAYFPLVGGYTF
>TRBV19|once
CASSRERDTQYF
>TRBV5-1|-
CASSLIAGGLTDTQYF
>TRBV29-1|-
CSVVVSGSYEQYF
>TRBV7-6|few
CASSLRVDTQYF
>TRBV28|-
CASSLGQRIADTQYF